This is a list of T cell receptor beta chains from one sample in a study of CD8+CD57+ T cells in acquired aplastic anemia. TCRdb redid the calling of the reads with MiXCR, one entry per CDR3 protein. The sample records some 190,000 distinct CDR3 sequences, less than 55% being singletons. Sequenced input: sorted CD4+, CD8+, or CD8+CD57+ T cells (not recorded which) from PBMCs. These receptors all stem from a human donor in good health. Each CDR3 is given with its conserved first and last residue. D genes are given only for firm matches. Expanded clones are given a class, and other clones once, few, many or no size at all.

v_gene	j_gene	abundance	d_gene	CDR3nt	CDR3aa
TRBV19	TRBJ1-5	NA	NA	TGTGCCAGTAGTTCGACAGCCCGCAATCAGCCCCAGCATTTT	CASSSTARNQPQHF
TRBV10-3	TRBJ1-1	NA	NA	TGTGCCATCAGTGCGGTGAACACTGAAGCTTTCTTT	CAISAVNTEAFF
TRBV7-9	TRBJ2-6	NA	NA	TGTGCCAGCAGCGCAAGCGGACCTAAGCTCCTGACTTTC	CASSASGPKLLTF
TRBV6-1	TRBJ1-4	many	TRBD1	TGTGCCAGCAGTGACCCGGGACAGGGGGCCGGTGGAAAACTGTTTTTT	CASSDPGQGAGGKLFF
TRBV4-1	TRBJ1-1	many	TRBD1	TGCGCCAGCAGCCGAACAGGGGGAGACGCTGAAGCTTTCTTT	CASSRTGGDAEAFF
TRBV24-1	TRBJ2-7	NA	NA	TGTGCCGCAACGTGGATTGCGGGACCTCCCGAGCAGTACTTC	CAATWIAGPPEQYF
TRBV20-1	TRBJ2-7	NA	TRBD2	TGCAGTGCTATTGCGGGAGACGGGACCTACGAGCAGTACTTC	CSAIAGDGTYEQYF
TRBV24-1	TRBJ2-1	NA	NA	TGTGCCACCAGTGATCCCACGGGCGGGGGACAGGATGAGCAGTTCTTC	CATSDPTGGGQDEQFF
TRBV7-3	TRBJ2-2	once	NA	TGTGCCAGCAGCTGGGGCAGCACCGGGGAGCTGTTTTTT	CASSWGSTGELFF
TRBV29-1	TRBJ2-2	NA	NA	TGCAGCGTAAGACAGGTTCTCGTCGGGGAGCTGTTTTTT	CSVRQVLVGELFF
TRBV24-1	TRBJ2-7	NA	TRBD1	TGTGCCACCAGTGACTCCGACAGGGTTGAATCCTACGAGCAGTACTTC	CATSDSDRVESYEQYF
TRBV20-1	TRBJ1-6	NA	TRBD1	TGCAGTGCCGGGGACAGGGGTTTCTATGGGTCCTATAATTCACCCCTCCACTTT	CSAGDRGFYGSYNSPLHF
TRBV19	TRBJ2-7	NA	NA	TGTGCCAGCAGGGGGGACAGAACCTCCTACGAGCAGTACTTC	CASRGDRTSYEQYF
TRBV24-1	TRBJ1-2	NA	NA	TGTGCCACCAGTGACACGGACTTCCCAGGCCTCAATGGCTACACCTTC	CATSDTDFPGLNGYTF
TRBV2	TRBJ2-7	NA	TRBD2	TGTGCCAGCAAAGTAGCTAGCGGGAGTAGCTACGAGCAGTACTTC	CASKVASGSSYEQYF
TRBV10-3	TRBJ2-7	NA	NA	TGTGCCATCAGTGGTTTTGACAGCTCCTACGAGCAGTACTTC	CAISGFDSSYEQYF
TRBV10-3	TRBJ2-5	NA	TRBD2	TGTGCCAGCAGTGGATTGTACGGGACTAGCGGGGGGGTGGAGACCCAGTACTTC	CASSGLYGTSGGVETQYF
TRBV11-2	TRBJ2-7	once	NA	TGTGCCAGCAGCTTAGGTCTAAGAGGACTCCGCTACGAGCAGTACTTC	CASSLGLRGLRYEQYF
TRBV7-3	TRBJ1-1	few	NA	TGTGCCAGCAGCTCGGAGCCGAACACTGAAGCTTTCTTT	CASSSEPNTEAFF
TRBV11-2	TRBJ1-1	NA	NA	TGTGCCAGCAGCTTAGGATCTGGTCAGGTAAACACTGAAGCTTTCTTT	CASSLGSGQVNTEAFF
TRBV10-3	TRBJ2-3	many	NA	TGTGCCATCGGAGGGGGACTAAGCACAGATACGCAGTATTTT	CAIGGGLSTDTQYF
TRBV11-2	TRBJ2-3	many	TRBD2	TGTGCCAGCAGCTTCGCACTAGCGGGAGCGGCAGATACGCAGTATTTT	CASSFALAGAADTQYF
TRBV10-3	TRBJ1-1	NA	NA	TGTGCCATCAGTCCAGGACCAAACACTGAAGCTTTCTTT	CAISPGPNTEAFF
TRBV2	TRBJ1-1	NA	NA	TGTGCCAGCAGCGGAGAGATGGTCACTGAAGCTTTCTTT	CASSGEMVTEAFF
TRBV29-1	TRBJ1-1	NA	NA	TGCAGCGTTGAAGGCCCGCAGGGTTCGAACACTGAAGCTTTCTTT	CSVEGPQGSNTEAFF
TRBV7-2	TRBJ2-7	many	NA	TGTGCCAGCAGCTTAGCGGCAACAGAGCAGTACTTC	CASSLAATEQYF
TRBV2	TRBJ2-5	NA	NA	TGTGCCAGCAGTATAGGGGGGGCCCCTGGTGCCCAGTACTTC	CASSIGGAPGAQYF
TRBV20-1	TRBJ1-5	many	TRBD1	TGCAGTGCTAGGGGACAGGTCGATCAGCCCCAGCATTTT	CSARGQVDQPQHF
TRBV24-1	TRBJ2-3	NA	NA	TGTGCCACCAGCGGGGGCAGATCCACAGATACGCAGTATTTT	CATSGGRSTDTQYF
TRBV20-1	TRBJ2-7	once	TRBD2	TGCAGTGCTAGAGGGCCGGGACTACACTACGAGCAGTACTTC	CSARGPGLHYEQYF
TRBV29-1	TRBJ2-1	NA	TRBD2	TGCAGCGTAGAGAGGGGACTAGCGGTTGAGCAGTTCTTC	CSVERGLAVEQFF
TRBV5-1	TRBJ2-2	NA	TRBD1	TGCGCCAGCAGCTGGGGACAGGGGACGGGCACCGGGGAGCTGTTTTTT	CASSWGQGTGTGELFF
TRBV9	TRBJ1-2	many	NA	TGTGCCAGCAGCTCCTCAGGGGCGATTGGCTACACCTTC	CASSSSGAIGYTF
TRBV25-1	TRBJ2-5	NA	NA	TGTGCCAGCGGGAAGCTTGTCAGGCTGACCCAAGAGACCCAGTACTTC	CASGKLVRLTQETQYF
TRBV10-3	TRBJ2-3	NA	NA	TGTGCCATCAGTGGGGGGACCCAAGGGACGCAGTATTTT	CAISGGTQGTQYF
TRBV7-9	TRBJ1-1	NA	NA	TGTGCCAGCAGCCGGCCGGGGCGAAGAGATGAAGCTTTCTTT	CASSRPGRRDEAFF
TRBV19	TRBJ2-7	NA	TRBD1	TGTGCCAGTAGTACAAACAGGGGGAGCGAGCAGTACTTC	CASSTNRGSEQYF
TRBV6-5	TRBJ2-3	NA	NA	TGTGCCAGCAAGCGTTACTCGACCTCAGATACGCAGTATTTT	CASKRYSTSDTQYF
TRBV11-3	TRBJ2-5	many	NA	TGTGCCAGCAGCTTAGTAGAGAAGACCCAGTACTTC	CASSLVEKTQYF
TRBV24-1	TRBJ2-5	NA	NA	TGTGCCACCAGTACAGGAGTTCAAGAGACCCAGTACTTC	CATSTGVQETQYF
TRBV29-1	TRBJ2-1	NA	NA	TGCAGCGTTATAGATAGCCACGATGAGCAGTTCTTC	CSVIDSHDEQFF
TRBV20-1	TRBJ2-7	NA	TRBD1	TGCAGTGCTACAAGGACAGGGACCTACGAGCAGTACTTC	CSATRTGTYEQYF
TRBV6-5	TRBJ1-4	few	NA	TGTGCCAGCAGTTTTGTATCGACCCATGAAAAACTGTTTTTT	CASSFVSTHEKLFF
TRBV6-1	TRBJ2-1	many	TRBD2	TGTGCCAGCCGACTAGCGGGAGACGGCAATGAGCAGTTCTTC	CASRLAGDGNEQFF
TRBV20-1	TRBJ1-6	few	NA	TGCAGTGCTAGAGGGACGGATAATTCACCCCTCCACTTT	CSARGTDNSPLHF
TRBV24-1	TRBJ1-1	NA	NA	TGTGCCACCAGTGACCCCCGGAGCGGAGATACTGAAGCTTTCTTT	CATSDPRSGDTEAFF
TRBV24-1	TRBJ2-1	NA	NA	TGTGCCACCAGTGATCGGGAAGCGTTTTCCTACAATGAGCAGTTCTTC	CATSDREAFSYNEQFF
TRBV14	TRBJ1-1	many	NA	TGTGCCAGCAGCCCGCGGCGGGGAAGTTGGACTGAAGCTTTCTTT	CASSPRRGSWTEAFF
TRBV5-1	TRBJ1-1	NA	NA	TGCGCCAGCAGCTTGGATGTGGACGGTGAAGCTTTCTTT	CASSLDVDGEAFF
TRBV7-6	TRBJ2-2	NA	TRBD1	TGTGCCAGCACCAGGGGGCCGCGTAACACCGGGGAGCTGTTTTTT	CASTRGPRNTGELFF
TRBV29-1	TRBJ1-1	many	TRBD1	TGCAGCGTGTACCGGGACCGAGGGGGCTTGAACACTGAAGCTTTCTTT	CSVYRDRGGLNTEAFF
TRBV30	TRBJ1-1	few	TRBD1	TGTGCCTGGAGTGGACAGGGGGTCACTGAAGCTTTCTTT	CAWSGQGVTEAFF
TRBV9	TRBJ2-3	NA	NA	TGTGCCAGCAGCGTACGGGGGACTAGCACAGATACGCAGTATTTT	CASSVRGTSTDTQYF
TRBV20-1	TRBJ2-7	many	TRBD2	TGCAGTGCTAGAGATCGACTAGCGGGTTCCTACGAGCAGTACTTC	CSARDRLAGSYEQYF
TRBV2	TRBJ1-2	NA	NA	TGTGCCAGCAGTGAGCAGGGCTATGGCTACACCTTC	CASSEQGYGYTF
TRBV2	TRBJ1-2	few	NA	TGTGCCCCAATCGTCGCCAGGTTGAATGGCTACACCTTC	CAPIVARLNGYTF
TRBV29-1	TRBJ2-7	once	TRBD1	TGCAGCGTCGACCCGGGACAGGGAGGCTCCTACGAGCAGTACTTC	CSVDPGQGGSYEQYF
TRBV27	TRBJ2-5	NA	NA	TGTGCCAGCACCTCTGGGGGGCATAGACAGACCCAGTACTTC	CASTSGGHRQTQYF
TRBV6-5	TRBJ2-1	many	NA	TGTGCCAGCAGTTACTCCCGGGTTCCCTACAATGAGCAGTTCTTC	CASSYSRVPYNEQFF
TRBV9	TRBJ1-2	NA	TRBD1	TGTGCCAGCAGCGGGGACAGAACTAACTATGGCTACACCTTC	CASSGDRTNYGYTF